Listed below are T cell receptor beta chains from one sample, sequenced in a study of patients and donors after allogeneic stem cell transplantation. TCRdb reanalysed the RT-PCR reads using MiXCR and keeps one entry per CDR3 protein. Of under 200,000 distinct CDR3 sequences detected, about 30% appear once; the ten largest clones hold about 3%. Sequencing was carried out using blood, either unsorted or a sorted T cell fraction (not recorded which). The receptors here all came from a human donor who was either an allogeneic HSCT recipient or a stem cell or donor lymphocyte infusion donor (not recorded which). It is not recorded whose cells these are; they may come from a transplant donor. Each CDR3 is given with its conserved first and last residue. The D gene is left open where the match is weak. Clone size is stated in some rows and not others, as once, few, many or a class when expanded.

>-|TRBV12-3/TRBV12-4|TRBJ2-3|-
CASSLPFGADTQYF
TGTGCCAGCAGTTTGCCCTTTGGGGCAGATACGCAGTATTTT
>TRBD2|TRBV29-1|TRBJ2-3|-
CSVGIAGGPGDTQYF
TGCAGCGTTGGGATAGCGGGAGGGCCTGGAGATACGCAGTATTTT
>TRBD2|TRBV20-1|TRBJ2-1|-
CSARVGLAALGEQFF
TGCAGTGCTAGAGTAGGACTAGCGGCCCTCGGGGAGCAGTTCTTC
>-|TRBV20-1|TRBJ1-5|-
CSARGYGKRGLQPQHF
TGCAGTGCTAGGGGATACGGAAAAAGAGGTTTACAGCCCCAGCATTTT
>-|TRBV21-1|TRBJ2-7|-
CASSRTSAVGEQYF
TGTGCCAGCAGCAGGACTAGCGCGGTGGGCGAGCAGTACTTC
>-|TRBV6-1|TRBJ1-2|-
CASSDRLLYTF
TGTGCCAGCAGTGACCGGCTTCTCTACACCTTC
>TRBD1|TRBV6-5|TRBJ1-6|many
CASSYLNRGLDSPLHF
TGTGCCAGCAGTTACCTTAACAGGGGGCTGGATTCACCCCTCCACTTT
>TRBD2|TRBV7-2|TRBJ2-3|-
CASSPGTSGDTQYF
TGTGCCAGCAGCCCGGGGACTAGCGGAGATACGCAGTATTTT
>TRBD1|TRBV29-1|TRBJ1-2|few
CSAPGQGGFGYTF
TGCAGCGCTCCGGGACAGGGTGGATTTGGCTACACCTTC
>-|TRBV5-1|TRBJ2-5|few
CASSLTEGGRETQYF
TGCGCCAGCAGCTTGACAGAAGGGGGTCGGGAGACCCAGTACTTC
>-|TRBV12-3/TRBV12-4|TRBJ2-1|-
CASRGSASSYNEQFF
TGTGCCAGCAGAGGAAGCGCGAGCTCCTACAATGAGCAGTTCTTC
>-|TRBV28|TRBJ2-1|-
CASSHLGTGSYNEQFF
TGTGCCAGCAGTCACCTCGGGACGGGCTCCTACAATGAGCAGTTCTTC
>-|TRBV6-2/TRBV6-3|TRBJ1-2|-
CASSQRTAYGYTF
TGTGCCAGCAGTCAAAGGACAGCGTATGGCTACACCTTC
>-|TRBV28|TRBJ2-1|-
CASSFRSGQFF
TGTGCCAGCAGCTTCAGAAGCGGGCAGTTCTTC
>-|TRBV10-3|TRBJ2-5|-
CAISESMETQYF
TGTGCCATCAGTGAGTCGATGGAGACCCAGTACTTC
>TRBD2|TRBV4-3|TRBJ2-7|-
CASSQASLAGVGEQYF
TGCGCCAGCAGCCAAGCGTCTCTAGCGGGAGTGGGCGAGCAGTACTTC
>-|TRBV20-1|TRBJ2-4|many
CSARVVKDGSTIQYF
TGCAGTGCTAGAGTAGTAAAGGACGGGAGTACCATTCAGTACTTC
>-|TRBV12-5|TRBJ2-5|-
CASGLVQGETQYF
TGTGCTAGTGGTTTGGTACAGGGAGAGACCCAGTACTTC
>-|TRBV18|TRBJ1-4|-
CASSSQGSNEKLFF
TGTGCCAGCTCATCGCAGGGGAGTAATGAAAAACTGTTTTTT
>TRBD2|TRBV6-5|TRBJ2-2|few
CASRASGNTGELFF
TGTGCCAGCCGGGCTAGCGGGAACACCGGGGAGCTGTTTTTT
>TRBD1|TRBV12-3/TRBV12-4|TRBJ1-1|-
CASSPGQTNTEAFF
TGTGCCAGCAGTCCGGGACAGACTAACACTGAAGCTTTCTTT
>-|TRBV6-6|TRBJ2-5|once
CASSYGKRETQYF
TGTGCCAGCAGTTATGGCAAAAGGGAGACCCAGTACTTC
>-|TRBV7-9|TRBJ2-2|-
CASSSRRPLDRNTGELFF
TGTGCCAGCAGCTCACGAAGACCCTTAGACAGAAACACCGGGGAGCTGTTTTTT
>-|TRBV29-1|TRBJ2-7|-
CSVDNGAPSYEQYF
TGCAGCGTTGACAACGGCGCTCCCTCCTACGAGCAGTACTTC
>TRBD2|TRBV27|TRBJ2-5|few
CASSFLRTSIETQYF
TGTGCCAGCAGTTTTCTCCGGACTAGCATCGAGACCCAGTACTTC
>-|TRBV10-3|TRBJ1-2|-
CATSPVDGGYTF
TGTGCCACCTCCCCGGTTGATGGGGGCTACACCTTC
>-|TRBV3-1|TRBJ1-2|-
CASSQELVTGINYGYTF
TGTGCCAGCAGCCAAGAGTTGGTTACAGGGATTAACTATGGCTACACCTTC
>-|TRBV4-2|TRBJ1-4|-
CASAEAGDEKLFF
TGTGCCAGCGCGGAGGCAGGCGATGAAAAACTGTTTTTT
>TRBD2|TRBV20-1|TRBJ2-7|-
CSARDWDYYEQYF
TGCAGTGCTAGAGATTGGGACTATTACGAGCAGTACTTC
>-|TRBV4-3|TRBJ2-3|-
CASSQDLRTQYF
TGCGCCAGCAGCCAAGATCTCCGTACGCAGTATTTT
>-|TRBV28|TRBJ2-7|-
CASSLYHYEQYF
TGTGCCAGCAGTCTTTACCACTACGAGCAGTACTTC
>-|TRBV15|TRBJ2-3|many
CATGLQGAGADTQYF
TGTGCCACCGGACTCCAGGGGGCGGGGGCAGATACGCAGTATTTT